Listed here are 6 T cell receptor beta chains from one sample, sequenced in a study of cytomegalovirus exposure and HLA in healthy donors. The assay was immunoSEQ multiplex PCR, and TCRdb's table has in-frame clones only and misses some. The sample has roughly 130,000 clones, roughly 86% seen once. The sample consisted of PBMCs. All receptors derive from a man aged 25-45 years in good health and CMV-seronegative.

The table lists this clone with a few counts. CDR3 amino acids: CASSSPQQGAYEQYF. CDR3 DNA: TGTGCCAGCAGCTCGCCTCAACAAGGGGCCTACGAGCAGTACTTC. The chain has TRBV11-2 and TRBJ2-7; D possibly corresponds to TRBD1 (5 bases). Trimming took 4 bases from V and 2 from J, leaving 15 bases between them. CDR1 is SGHAT, CDR2 FQNNGV, per germline. The CDR3 totals 15 residues.

This clone has only one observation. The genes are TRBV27 and TRBJ1-3; D remains unclear. Germline CDR1 and CDR2: MNHEY and SMNVEV (reference sequence). This CDR3 has 16 residues. The V end was cut by 7 bases, the J end by 4 bases, with 20 bases between. The CDR3 here is CASKRQALGSGNTIYF. Written as DNA, the CDR3 is TGTGCCAGCAAAAGACAAGCCCTGGGTTCCGGAAACACCATATATTTT.

The chain employs TRBV7-8 and TRBJ2-5; TRBD1 might be the D (6 bases). Per the germline V gene, CDR1 is SGHVS and CDR2 is FQNEAQ. Trimming took off 3 bases at V and 2 bases at J, with 10 bases between the two ends. The CDR3 has 14 amino acids. This CDR3 is CASSFSGTQETQYF. In DNA form, the CDR3 reads TGTGCCAGCAGCTTCTCCGGGACACAAGAGACCCAGTACTTC.

With regard to this clone: Other DNA sequences in the sample encode the same CDR3. The genes are TRBV6-4 and TRBJ2-3; 10 bases map to TRBD2. Germline trimming cut 2 bases from V and 2 bases from J; bases unmatched to any gene: 1. This CDR3 has 15 amino acids. Germline V gene lookup returns CDR1 MRHNA and CDR2 SNTAGT. The CDR3 nucleotides read TGTGCCAGCAGTGACAGCGGGAGGGCCACAGATACGCAGTATTTT. Amino acids: CASSDSGRATDTQYF.

The chain recombines TRBV5-4 with TRBJ1-2; 9 nucleotides match TRBD1. Germline loops: CDR1 SGHNT, CDR2 YYREEE (reference sequence). The CDR3 sequence is 18 residues long. Germline trimming cut 4 bases from V and 1 base from J; bases unmatched to any gene: 14. For the CDR3, the DNA is TGTGCCAGCAGCCTGAGACAGGGGGGAAAAGACTTTAACTATGGCTACACCTTC. Translating it yields CASSLRQGGKDFNYGYTF.

This chain uses TRBV5-6 with TRBJ1-4; no reliable D call. Germline values: CDR1 SGHDT, CDR2 YYEEEE. The CDR3 spans 16 residues. The V end was cut by 4 bases, the J end by 4 bases, with 17 bases between. For the CDR3, the DNA is TGTGCCAGCAGCCTCCCCGGAGAGGGAGATAATGAAAAACTGTTTTTT. This translates into CASSLPGEGDNEKLFF.